Listed below are T cell receptor beta chains from one sample, sequenced in a study of T cell changes during pregnancy in multiple sclerosis. Only in-frame clones appear in the TCRdb table, and some are missing; sequencing was by immunoSEQ multiplex PCR. The data contain fewer than 40,000 clones, approximately 89% of them singletons. This specimen was CD8+ T cells from peripheral blood mononuclear cells, taken in the first trimester of pregnancy. These receptors all stem from a female donor with multiple sclerosis, enrolled in a pregnancy study. Each CDR3 is given with its conserved first and last residue. The D gene is left open where the match is weak. Clone sizes are given selectively: once, few, many, or a class where the clone is expanded.

v_call: TRBV27
clone_size: -
d_call: TRBD1
j_call: TRBJ2-5
cdr3_nt: TGTGCCAGCAGTACCGGGACAGGGAAGCAAGAGACCCAGTACTTC
cdr3_aa: CASSTGTGKQETQYF

v_call: TRBV6-5
clone_size: -
d_call: TRBD1
j_call: TRBJ2-7
cdr3_nt: TGTGCCAGCAGTTACGGGACAGGGAACGAGCAGTACTTC
cdr3_aa: CASSYGTGNEQYF

v_call: TRBV6-6
clone_size: -
d_call: -
j_call: TRBJ2-7
cdr3_nt: TGTGCCAGCAGAAGCGACCGGACCTACGAGCAGTACTTC
cdr3_aa: CASRSDRTYEQYF

v_call: TRBV14
clone_size: -
d_call: TRBD1
j_call: TRBJ1-4
cdr3_nt: TGTGCCAGCAGCCAAGTAGGAGGGGGCGGTGAAAAACTGTTTTTT
cdr3_aa: CASSQVGGGGEKLFF

v_call: TRBV5-1
clone_size: -
d_call: TRBD2
j_call: TRBJ2-7
cdr3_nt: TGCGCCAGCAGCTTCCAGATTGGGGTTCTGAATTTCCTAGCGGGAGCCCCGGTTGACGAGCAGTACTTC
cdr3_aa: CASSFQIGVLNFLAGAPVDEQYF

v_call: TRBV10-3
clone_size: -
d_call: -
j_call: TRBJ1-2
cdr3_nt: TGTGCCATCAGTGAACCGGGACAAGACCCTAGGTATGGCTACACCTTC
cdr3_aa: CAISEPGQDPRYGYTF

v_call: TRBV7-9
clone_size: -
d_call: TRBD1
j_call: TRBJ2-1
cdr3_nt: TGTGCCAGCAGCTTATTCGGTACAGGGGGGTTCTTC
cdr3_aa: CASSLFGTGGFF

v_call: TRBV19
clone_size: -
d_call: TRBD1
j_call: TRBJ1-2
cdr3_nt: TGTGCCAGTAATGACAGGGATGGCTACACCTTC
cdr3_aa: CASNDRDGYTF

v_call: TRBV6-1
clone_size: -
d_call: -
j_call: TRBJ1-1
cdr3_nt: TGTGCCAGCAGTGAAAAGTTAACAGTCACTGAAGCTTTCTTT
cdr3_aa: CASSEKLTVTEAFF

v_call: TRBV25-1
clone_size: once
d_call: -
j_call: TRBJ2-7
cdr3_nt: TGTGCCAGCAGTGCAACGGACGAGCAGTACTTC
cdr3_aa: CASSATDEQYF